This TCR beta chain came from a study of T-cell memory formation after mild COVID-19. Broader study findings: SARS-CoV-2 specificity of second-wave clones peaking day 37 was unconfirmed.

Note on this clonotype: What it binds is unknown.

TCRdb called the 5' RACE reads again in MiXCR, with one record for every CDR3 protein. In the table there are about 130,000 distinct CDR3 sequences, 15% to 20% of which are singletons. V was clipped by 0 bases and J by 4 bases, with 9 bases between them. The CDR3 is made up of 14 amino acids. The germline V gene encodes CDR1 MRHNA and CDR2 SNTAGT. The sequence was obtained from an adult woman who had mild COVID-19 (a few samples of this study predate the infection). Cell type and time point are not known. The chain combines TRBV6-4 with TRBJ1-1; no clear D. Sequenced material: PBMCs or a T cell subset sorted from them (not recorded which). In nucleotides, the CDR3 is TGTGCCAGCAGTGACTCAGGCCCAGGCACTGAAGCTTTCTTT. Translated, it gives CASSDSGPGTEAFF.